This is a list of T cell receptor beta chains from one sample in a study of sequential checkpoint blockade in melanoma. Using immunoSEQ multiplex PCR, the repertoire was profiled, and TCRdb retains in-frame clones only, with some absent. The table lists about 18,000 clones, about 66% of them singletons. The sample in question was CD8+ T cells sorted from blood (inferred from file names), obtained from a patient given nivolumab and ipilimumab in sequence. The receptors stem from a human donor with melanoma. The CDR3 runs from the conserved cysteine through the conserved F or W. Each record gives: clone size, V gene, J gene, D gene, CDR3 DNA, CDR3 protein. D genes are given only for firm matches. Expanded clones get a size class; other rows say once, few or many, or leave the size out.

>.|TRBV9|TRBJ2-3|TRBD2
TGTGCCAGCAGCGGGGGGAGCGGGGGGTTCACAGATACGCAGTATTTT
CASSGGSGGFTDTQYF
>.|TRBV6-4|TRBJ2-3|TRBD2
TGTGCCAGCAGTGGAGGGACTAGCGGGAGAGATACGCAGTATTTT
CASSGGTSGRDTQYF
>once|TRBV4-3|TRBJ2-7|.
TGCGCCAGCAGCCAAGATTCTGGGGGAGCGGGCGGCGAGCAGTACTTC
CASSQDSGGAGGEQYF
>.|TRBV7-3|TRBJ1-1|TRBD1
TGTGCCAGCAGCTTAGACAGGGGGCTGAACACTGAAGCTTTCTTT
CASSLDRGLNTEAFF
>.|TRBV15|TRBJ1-1|.
TGTGCCACCACCTCCGGGAGCCCTGAAGCTTTCTTT
CATTSGSPEAFF
>.|TRBV5-8|TRBJ1-1|.
TGTGCCAGCAGCCCTGGGACTGCCTGGAACACTGAAGCTTTCTTT
CASSPGTAWNTEAFF
>.|TRBV28|TRBJ2-5|.
TGTGCCAGCAGTTTAAGAGGAGGGACCCAAGAGACCCAGTACTTC
CASSLRGGTQETQYF
>.|TRBV28|TRBJ1-2|TRBD1
TGTGCCAGCAGTTTACGCAACAGGGGCATTGGTGACTATGGCTACACCTTC
CASSLRNRGIGDYGYTF
>.|TRBV27|TRBJ1-4|.
TGTGCCAGTAAGCGGGGGGCGGGAAATGAAAAACTGTTTTTT
CASKRGAGNEKLFF
>.|TRBV5-4|TRBJ1-1|TRBD1
TGTGCCAGCAGCTTGGGACAGGGGAAAACTGAAGCTTTCTTT
CASSLGQGKTEAFF
>.|TRBV27|TRBJ1-2|TRBD1
TGTGCCAGCAGTTCCCCCACAGGGGGTTTTTATGGCTACACCTTC
CASSSPTGGFYGYTF
>.|TRBV7-9|TRBJ2-7|TRBD2
TGTGCCAGCAGCTTAGTGGGACTAGCTGTCGAGCAGTACTTC
CASSLVGLAVEQYF
>.|TRBV13|TRBJ1-2|TRBD1
TGTGCCAGCAGCACCCGACAGGGGAGGGTCTATGGCTACACCTTC
CASSTRQGRVYGYTF
>.|TRBV2|TRBJ2-7|.
TGTGCCAGCCTCCCAGGGGGGATCTACGAGCAGTACTTC
CASLPGGIYEQYF
>.|TRBV9|TRBJ2-1|TRBD2
TGTGCCAGCAGCGTAGGGTCCCTAGCGGGAGGGCCGAGGGGGAATGAGCAGTTCTTC
CASSVGSLAGGPRGNEQFF
>.|TRBV9|TRBJ2-5|TRBD1
TGTGCCAGCAGCTCACGACAGGGGGGCGGCGAGACCCAGTACTTC
CASSSRQGGGETQYF
>.|TRBV7-6|TRBJ2-2|.
TGTGCCAGCGTATTGCGGGACAGTAACACCGGGGAGCTGTTTTTT
CASVLRDSNTGELFF
>once|TRBV2|TRBJ2-1|.
TGTGCCAGCAGGACGGGGTCCTACAATGAGCAGTTCTTC
CASRTGSYNEQFF
>.|TRBV7-9|TRBJ2-1|TRBD2
TGTGCCAGCAGCTTATTCGCTTTAGCGGGTGGGAGGAATGAGCAGTTCTTC
CASSLFALAGGRNEQFF
>.|TRBV27|TRBJ2-2|TRBD1
TGTGCCAGCAGTTTATCCCCCGACAGGGGGCCTTTGAATACCGGGGAGCTGTTTTTT
CASSLSPDRGPLNTGELFF
>.|TRBV2|TRBJ2-7|TRBD1
TGTGCCAGCATGGGACAGGGTGGCTACGAGCAGTACTTC
CASMGQGGYEQYF
>.|TRBV11-2|TRBJ2-1|TRBD2
TGTGCCAGCAGCGTAGCGGGAGTAGAGCAGTTCTTC
CASSVAGVEQFF
>few|TRBV7-9|TRBJ1-1|.
TGTGCCAGCAGCTTAGGTCAGGGAAGGACTGAAGCTTTCTTT
CASSLGQGRTEAFF
>once|TRBV7-6|TRBJ2-7|TRBD2
TGTGCCAGCAGCTTGGGGACTAGCACTTACTCCTACGAGCAGTACTTC
CASSLGTSTYSYEQYF
>.|TRBV4-3|TRBJ2-2|TRBD2
TGCGCCAGCAGCCCGTTAGCGGGGGTAGGCACCGGGGAGCTGTTTTTT
CASSPLAGVGTGELFF
>.|TRBV4-2|TRBJ2-7|TRBD2
TGTGCCAGCAGCCAAAGCCTAGCGGGGGGACCCTCCTACGAGCAGTACTTC
CASSQSLAGGPSYEQYF
>.|TRBV7-6|TRBJ1-2|.
TGTGCCAGCAGCTTACAGGGTCAGGGTAACTATGGCTACACCTTC
CASSLQGQGNYGYTF
>.|TRBV25-1|TRBJ1-1|TRBD1
TGTGCCAGCAGTCGGTCGACAGGGGGAAATACTGAAGCTTTCTTT
CASSRSTGGNTEAFF
>.|TRBV7-6|TRBJ2-5|.
TGTGCCAGCAGAGAGGGTCCCTTGGAGGAGACCCAGTACTTC
CASREGPLEETQYF
>medium-sized|TRBV9|TRBJ2-1|.
TGTGCCAGCAGCGTAGGGCCCAGACTAGGCGATGAGCAGTTCTTC
CASSVGPRLGDEQFF
>few|TRBV7-2|TRBJ1-4|TRBD1
TGTGCCAGCAGACGTCGGACAGGGACGGGTGAAAAACTGTTTTTT
CASRRRTGTGEKLFF
>.|TRBV14|TRBJ2-3|.
TGTGCCAGCAGCTATGGCCCCACAGATACGCAGTATTTT
CASSYGPTDTQYF
>.|TRBV6-5|TRBJ2-5|.
TGTGCCAGCAGTTACTCGGGGGGTAGGCAAGAGACCCAGTACTTC
CASSYSGGRQETQYF
>.|TRBV7-2|TRBJ2-1|.
TGTGCCAGCAGCTTAACGGTGAGGTACAATGAGCAGTTCTTC
CASSLTVRYNEQFF
>.|TRBV9|TRBJ2-1|TRBD2
TGTGCCAGCAGCCCATGGGGGAGGGCCCACAATGAGCAGTTCTTC
CASSPWGRAHNEQFF
>.|TRBV6-5|TRBJ2-7|TRBD2
TGTGCCAGCAGTTACGAATTAGCGGGAGCCTACGAGCAGTACTTC
CASSYELAGAYEQYF
>.|TRBV27|TRBJ2-5|.
TGTGCCAGCAGTCCCTTTACAGCGGTCCAAGAGACCCAGTACTTC
CASSPFTAVQETQYF
>.|TRBV6-5|TRBJ1-2|.
TGTGCCAGCAGTTACGGTGCGAACTATGGCTACACCTTC
CASSYGANYGYTF
>.|TRBV4-1|TRBJ2-7|.
TGCGCCAGCAGTCATCAACGCAGGGTCTACGAGCAGTACTTC
CASSHQRRVYEQYF
>.|TRBV10-3|TRBJ2-7|TRBD2
TGTGCCATCAGTGAGTCGCGAGTAGCGGGAGGCGAATTAACCAACGAGCAGTACTTC
CAISESRVAGGELTNEQYF
>.|TRBV27|TRBJ2-7|TRBD1
TGTGCCAGCACCGGGACAGGCGACGAGCAGTACTTC
CASTGTGDEQYF
>.|TRBV5-6|TRBJ1-5|.
TGTGCCAGCAGCTTAACAGGGTTGGGCAATCAGCCCCAGCATTTT
CASSLTGLGNQPQHF
>.|TRBV10-3|TRBJ1-2|TRBD1
TGTGCCATCTCCCGGTCGGGACAGGACTATGGCTACACCTTC
CAISRSGQDYGYTF
>once|TRBV9|TRBJ2-3|TRBD2
TGTGCCAGCAGCCCGAATCAGGGGCGGGAGGCCAGAAGGCAGTATTTT
CASSPNQGREARRQYF
>.|TRBV6-5|TRBJ1-1|.
TGTGCCAGCAAAGACAAGAACCTCATGAACACTGAAGCTTTCTTT
CASKDKNLMNTEAFF
>.|TRBV9|TRBJ2-1|TRBD2
TGTGCCAGCAGCTTGGAGCGGGGGTCCTACAATGAGCAGTTCTTC
CASSLERGSYNEQFF
>.|TRBV4-3|TRBJ2-7|TRBD2
TGCGCCAGCAGCCAAGAGGGAGGGAGCTCCTACGAGCAGTACTTC
CASSQEGGSSYEQYF
>.|TRBV10-3|TRBJ2-7|.
TGTGCCCCCTTCTACGAGCAGTACTTC
CAPFYEQYF
>.|TRBV2|TRBJ2-7|.
TGTGCCAGCACTCCGGACAGCTACGAGCAGTACTTC
CASTPDSYEQYF
>.|TRBV7-8|TRBJ2-1|TRBD2
TGTGCCAGCAGCTGGGGGCTAGCGGGTAGCTCCTACAATGAGCAGTTCTTC
CASSWGLAGSSYNEQFF
>medium-sized|TRBV14|TRBJ2-1|.
TGTGCCAGCAGCCGCACAGGGGGGGACGATGAGCAGTTCTTC
CASSRTGGDDEQFF
>.|TRBV6-1|TRBJ2-1|TRBD1
TGTGCCAGCAGTGAAGGAGAGGGACAGGGGAACTACAATGAGCAGTTCTTC
CASSEGEGQGNYNEQFF